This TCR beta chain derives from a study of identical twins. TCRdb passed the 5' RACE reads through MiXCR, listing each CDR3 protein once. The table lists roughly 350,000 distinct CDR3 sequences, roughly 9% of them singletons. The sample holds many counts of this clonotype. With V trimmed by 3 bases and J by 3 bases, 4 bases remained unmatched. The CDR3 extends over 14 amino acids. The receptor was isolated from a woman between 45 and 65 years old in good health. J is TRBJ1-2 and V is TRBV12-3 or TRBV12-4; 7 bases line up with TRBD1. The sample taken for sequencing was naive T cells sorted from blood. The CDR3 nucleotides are TGTGCCAGCAGTTTCGTGGGACAGCACTATGGCTACACCTTC. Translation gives CASSFVGQHYGYTF.